Below, 32 T cell receptor beta chains from the same sample are listed, as sequenced in a study of beta chain features in type 1 diabetes. Overall study findings and caveats: Patients with Type 1 diabetes showed moderately but significantly shorter TCRB CDR3s in all four CD4+ subsets.

These TCRs are of unknown antigen specificity. Investigators reverse transcribed all isolated RNA, so they sequenced expressed TCRB transcripts. Clones were sequenced by immunoSEQ multiplex PCR, and TCRdb holds only the in-frame ones, with some missing. The sample records 350,000 to 450,000 clones, around 13% being singletons. The sequencing input was naive CD4+ T cells from blood. The receptor set was obtained from a woman younger than 30 with type 1 diabetes.

The DNA of the CDR3 is TGTGCCAGCAGCCCACAGGGGTCCACAGATACGCAGTATTTT. Its translation is CASSPQGSTDTQYF. The gene calls are TRBV7-2 and TRBJ2-3; 7 bases line up with TRBD1. In germline, CDR1 is SGHTA, CDR2 FQGNSA. The CDR3 runs 14 residues. The V segment lost 5 bases and the J segment 2 bases; nucleotides outside the gene matches: 4.

In its sample, this clone was seen a few times. The rearrangement links TRBV30 to TRBJ1-5; D is unclear. V gave up 2 bases and J gave up 1 base, with 6 bases separating them. There are 13 residues in the CDR3. CDR1 is GTSNPN and CDR2 is SVGIG in the germline V gene (reference sequence). DNA of the CDR3: TGTGCCTGGAGTCAGGCGAGCAATCAGCCCCAGCATTTT. Amino acid sequence: CAWSQASNQPQHF. Combining the CDR3 with reference TRBV30 and TRBJ1-5 gives the whole variable domain SQTIHQWPATLVQPVGSPLSLECTVEGTSNPNLYWYRQAAGRGLQLLFYSVGIGQISSEVPQNLSASRPQDRQFILSSKKLLLSDSGFYLCAWSQASNQPQHFGDGTRLSIL.

This clone was counted only a few times. This chain links TRBV14 with TRBJ2-7; 10 positions agree with TRBD2. Per the germline V gene, CDR1 is SGHDN and CDR2 is FVKESK. The CDR3 is 18 amino acids. Trimming took 4 bases from V and 2 from J; bases not matched to a gene: 14. CDR3 in DNA: TGTGCCAGCAGCCTCCTACAGTCTAGCGGGGGACGAACCTACGAGCAGTACTTC. This sequence encodes CASSLLQSSGGRTYEQYF.

For this clone: The junction departs from germline at one end; a sequencing error may be responsible. The V gene is TRBV2, the J gene TRBJ2-7; D is unresolved. From germline, CDR1 is SNHLY and CDR2 FYNNEI. The CDR3 covers 11 residues. This CDR3 reads CASRESFEQYF. CDR3 in DNA: TGTGCCAGCAGGGAGTCCTTCGAGCAGTACTTC.

This clone turned up a few times. V gene TRBV10-3 combines with J gene TRBJ2-1, with 14 bases lining up with TRBD2. The germline V gene encodes CDR1 ENHRY and CDR2 SYGVKD. J lost 10 bases, V lost 5 bases, and 7 bases had no gene match. The CDR3 sequence is 15 residues long. The CDR3 loop is CAISLTSGGAREQFF. The DNA of the CDR3 is TGTGCCATCAGTTTGACTAGCGGGGGGGCCCGGGAGCAGTTCTTC.

In this sample, this clone turned up a few times. The CDR3 loop reads CASSLSPDGVNTEAFF. CDR3 nucleotide sequence: TGTGCCAGCAGTTTATCTCCAGACGGGGTGAACACTGAAGCTTTCTTT. The chain combines TRBV27 with TRBJ1-1, with D unresolved. Germline CDR1 MNHEY, CDR2 SMNVEV (reference sequence). Trimming cost V 0 bases and J 0 bases, with 11 bases left between them. The CDR3 spans 16 residues.

V gene TRBV29-1 combines with J gene TRBJ2-7, with 8 bases that match TRBD1. The CDR3 is 15 amino acids. The germline V gene encodes CDR1 SQVTM and CDR2 ANQGSEA. With 4 bases clipped from V and 0 bases from J, the junction kept 8 bases outside the gene matches. The CDR3, as DNA: TGCAGCGTTGGCAACGGACAGGGATCCTCCTACGAGCAGTACTTC. Translation gives CSVGNGQGSSYEQYF.

V usage is TRBV10-3 and J usage is TRBJ2-7; TRBD2 might be the D (6 bases). This CDR3 has 13 residues. Germline V gives CDR1 ENHRY, CDR2 SYGVKD. The V gene lost 4 bases and the J gene lost 5 bases, with 12 bases spanning the gap. CDR3 in amino acids: CAISVSSEDEQYF. The CDR3 DNA reads TGTGCCATCAGTGTTTCTAGCGAAGACGAGCAGTACTTC.

The chain links TRBV29-1 to TRBJ1-4; maybe TRBD1 (5 bases). The V gene's germline CDR1 is SQVTM and CDR2 ANQGSEA. This CDR3 is built from 13 residues. Deletions cut 7 bases from V and 4 bases from J, with 13 bases between. The CDR3 nucleotides are TGCAGCGCCAGGGAAAGTGGTAATGAAAAACTGTTTTTT. It codes for CSARESGNEKLFF.

The chain uses TRBV6-5 and TRBJ1-2; no reliable D call. V shed 10 bases and J shed 7 bases, with 16 bases lying between them. Germline CDR1 reads MNHEY; CDR2 reads SVGAGI. This CDR3 is built from 12 residues. In DNA form, the CDR3 reads TGTGCCACCAGACATCCGCTCGCTGGCTACACCTTC. This sequence encodes CATRHPLAGYTF.

The chain uses TRBV4-3 and TRBJ2-6; D possibly corresponds to TRBD1 (6 bases). The V gene lost 7 bases and the J gene lost 0 bases, with 22 bases spanning the gap. The CDR3 length is 19 residues. Germline V CDR1 and CDR2: LGHNA, YSLEER. CDR3 residues: CASKAIGTSRNSGANVLTF. The CDR3 DNA is TGCGCCAGCAAAGCGATTGGGACAAGCCGAAACTCTGGGGCCAACGTCCTGACTTTC.

V is TRBV19 and J is TRBJ2-3; D call uncertain. The V gene's germline CDR1 is LNHDA and CDR2 SQIVND (reference sequence). The CDR3 consists of 10 residues. The CDR3 sequence: CAWATDTQYF. The CDR3, as DNA: TGTGCTTGGGCCACAGATACGCAGTATTTT.

There are a few counts of this clone. V is TRBV9 and J is TRBJ2-7; D gene uncertain. Germline assignment: CDR1 SGDLS and CDR2 YYNGEE. The CDR3 sequence is 13 residues long. The V gene lost 0 bases and the J gene lost 5 bases, with 9 bases spanning the gap. CDR3 DNA sequence: TGTGCCAGCAGCGTAGACGGAGTCGACGAGCAGTACTTC. It is translated as CASSVDGVDEQYF.

The chain combines TRBV4-2 with TRBJ2-7; perhaps TRBD2 as D (6 bases). This CDR3 is built from 14 residues. Germline values: CDR1 LGHNA, CDR2 YNFKEQ. V was cut by 0 bases and J by 2 bases, with 8 bases left in between. For the CDR3, the DNA is TGTGCCAGCAGCCAAGAGGGACTCACCTACGAGCAGTACTTC. Translation gives CASSQEGLTYEQYF.

The chain employs TRBV29-1 and TRBJ2-5; possibly TRBD2 for D (5 bases). The CDR3 contains 14 residues. Germline V gene sequence: CDR1 SQVTM, CDR2 ANQGSEA. V lost 3 bases and J lost 4, with 15 bases in between. The DNA of the CDR3 is TGCAGCGTTGAGGGTGGGCTACTAGGAGAGACCCAGTACTTC. This gives the protein CSVEGGLLGETQYF.

The rearrangement uses TRBV6-1 and TRBJ2-7; 8 bases match TRBD1. CDR1 and CDR2 from the germline V gene are MNHNS and SASEGT. This CDR3 comprises 14 residues. With 6 bases clipped from V and 4 bases from J, the junction kept 8 bases outside the gene matches. CDR3 in amino acids: CASSLTGVRYEQYF. CDR3 coding DNA: TGTGCCAGCAGCTTGACAGGGGTTCGGTACGAGCAGTACTTC.

This chain links TRBV6-5 with TRBJ1-1; weak D call: TRBD1 (5 bases). Trimming removed 8 bases at V and 9 bases at J, with 16 bases between. This CDR3 has 12 amino acids. Germline V gene data show CDR1 as MNHEY and CDR2 as SVGAGI. This CDR3 is CASQRAGKKAFF. CDR3 in DNA: TGTGCCAGCCAAAGGGCAGGGAAGAAAGCTTTCTTT.

The rearrangement uses TRBV28 and TRBJ2-1; D is unclear. In germline, CDR1 is MDHEN, CDR2 SYDVKM. The CDR3 totals 20 residues. V lost 7 bases, J lost 2 bases, and 30 bases lay in between. The DNA of the CDR3 is TGTGCCAGCACCCCGGTGGGCAACCTTGGAATGCTGGCGCCCTACAATGAGCAGTTCTTC. This encodes CASTPVGNLGMLAPYNEQFF.

The rearrangement uses TRBV15 and TRBJ2-7, with no clear D. This CDR3 contains 14 residues. The germline gives CDR1 LNHNV, CDR2 YYDKDF (reference sequence). The germline V and J ends were trimmed by 0 bases and 3 bases, with 9 bases remaining between them. The CDR3 nucleotides read TGTGCCACCAGCAGAGATGAGAAAATCTACGAGCAGTACTTC. Encoded protein: CATSRDEKIYEQYF.

This clone turned up a few times. This chain links TRBV28 with TRBJ2-7; 12 bases fit TRBD1. With 4 bases clipped from V and 7 bases from J, the junction kept 8 bases outside the gene matches. CDR1 and CDR2 (germline): MDHEN, SYDVKM. This CDR3 is 15 amino acids long. CDR3 residues: CASSSPGQGAREQYF. CDR3 nucleotide sequence: TGTGCCAGCAGTTCTCCGGGACAGGGGGCGCGGGAGCAGTACTTC.

This clone was seen a handful of times. The chain is built from TRBV7-2 and TRBJ1-1, with 10 bases matching TRBD1. The CDR3 totals 14 residues. Unmatched junction bases numbered 3, after V lost 4 bases and J lost 4 bases. Germline V gene data show CDR1 as SGHTA and CDR2 as FQGNSA. CDR3 sequence: CASSWDRGGTEAFF. The CDR3 DNA is TGTGCCAGCAGCTGGGACAGGGGAGGCACTGAAGCTTTCTTT. Full variable domain (outside the CDR3, taken from reference TRBV7-2 and TRBJ1-1): GAGVSQSPSNKVTEKGKDVELRCDPISGHTALYWYRQSLGQGLEFLIYFQGNSAPDKSGLPSDRFSAERTGGSVSTLTIQRTQQEDSAVYLCASSWDRGGTEAFFGQGTRLTVV.

The gene calls are TRBV4-1 and TRBJ1-1; perhaps TRBD1 as D (6 bases). Trimming took off 11 bases at V and 0 bases at J, with 19 bases between the two ends. The CDR3 is 15 residues long. CDR1 is MGHRA and CDR2 is YSYEKL in the germline V gene. Here the CDR3 reads CASTIQGTMNTEAFF. DNA for the CDR3: TGCGCCTCTACTATCCAGGGGACGATGAACACTGAAGCTTTCTTT.

This clone has more than one count but fewer than ten. This chain uses TRBV9 with TRBJ2-1, with D possibly being TRBD2 (5 bases). In germline, CDR1 is SGDLS, CDR2 YYNGEE. This CDR3 region has 15 residues. Trimming took off 3 bases at V and 5 bases at J, with 15 bases between the two ends. CDR3 loop: CASSAGGEAHNEQFF. CDR3 bases: TGTGCCAGCAGCGCTGGAGGAGAGGCACACAATGAGCAGTTCTTC.

The rearrangement links TRBV4-3 to TRBJ2-5, with a possible D match to TRBD2 (7 bases). The CDR3 loop spans 16 amino acids. Germline CDR1 is LGHNA and CDR2 is YSLEER. Deletions cut 0 bases from V and 5 bases from J, with 16 bases between. The CDR3 DNA reads as TGCGCCAGCAGCCAAGATGGCGGGGGCAGAGGGGAGACCCAGTACTTC. As protein: CASSQDGGGRGETQYF.

The CDR3, as DNA: TGTGCCTGGAGTAGGATGGGCGCAGCTTTCTTT. Translation gives CAWSRMGAAFF. The chain joins TRBV30 to TRBJ1-1; unclear D gene. V lost 2 bases and J 10 bases, leaving 11 bases between the germline ends. Per the germline V gene, CDR1 is GTSNPN and CDR2 is SVGIG (reference sequence). CDR3 length: 11 amino acids.

This clone was picked up a small number of times. The chain carries TRBV7-9 and TRBJ1-5; a possible D gene is TRBD1 (5 bases). The CDR3 runs 16 residues. Germline CDR1 SEHNR, CDR2 FQNEAQ (reference sequence). Trimming cost V 5 bases and J 2 bases, with 16 bases left between them. The CDR3 reads CASSNTEQVRNQPQHF. Here the CDR3 DNA reads TGTGCCAGCAGCAATACTGAACAGGTCCGCAATCAGCCCCAGCATTTT.

There are a few counts of this clone. The V and J genes are TRBV4-1 and TRBJ1-1; 10 bases match TRBD1. Germline loops: CDR1 MGHRA, CDR2 YSYEKL. CDR3 length equals 17 residues. V shed 0 bases and J 2 bases; nucleotides not matched to a gene: 6. The CDR3 spells CASSQDRGDRGNTEAFF. CDR3 coding DNA: TGCGCCAGCAGCCAAGATAGGGGGGACAGGGGCAACACTGAAGCTTTCTTT.

V is TRBV9 and J is TRBJ1-5; TRBD1 matches 8 bases. The ends lost 3 bases at V and 4 bases at J; junction bases unmatched: 3. From germline, CDR1 is SGDLS and CDR2 YYNGEE. The CDR3 has 14 amino acids. The CDR3 is CASSGGTGNQPQHF. The CDR3 region has the DNA TGTGCCAGCAGCGGAGGGACAGGAAATCAGCCCCAGCATTTT.

This clone was counted only a few times. This chain links TRBV18 with TRBJ1-1; 7 bases fit TRBD1. CDR1 is KGHSH, CDR2 LQKENI, per germline. V shed 5 bases, J shed 2 bases, and the junction held 8 bases outside the gene matches. This CDR3 has 15 amino acids. CDR3 region: CASSNRGGLNTEAFF. CDR3 in DNA: TGTGCCAGCTCAAACAGGGGCGGACTCAACACTGAAGCTTTCTTT.

In its sample, this clone was seen a few times. The same CDR3 also results from other DNA sequences found in this sample. The rearrangement joins TRBV30 to TRBJ2-7, with D unclear. The germline V gene encodes CDR1 GTSNPN and CDR2 SVGIG (reference sequence). The CDR3 runs 11 residues. Trimming shortened V by 1 base and J by 7 bases, and 8 bases separated the two germline ends. CDR3 in amino acids: CAWSAPGEQYF. CDR3 coding DNA: TGTGCCTGGAGTGCCCCCGGTGAGCAGTACTTC.

This clone was counted a few times. V is TRBV7-9 and J is TRBJ2-3; 9 bases match TRBD2. Germline CDR1 is SEHNR and CDR2 is FQNEAQ (reference sequence). This CDR3 spans 16 amino acids. The V and J ends lost 5 bases and 0 bases, in that order; junction bases with no gene match: 6. DNA of the CDR3: TGTGCCAGCAGCCTGCCTAGCGGGGCTAGCACAGATACGCAGTATTTT. Protein sequence: CASSLPSGASTDTQYF.

This clone was found a few times. This chain joins TRBV18 and TRBJ1-5; 7 bases fit TRBD1. J was trimmed by 4 bases and V by 5 bases; bases with no gene match: 5. This CDR3 is 14 amino acids long. From germline, CDR1 is KGHSH and CDR2 LQKENI. The CDR3 DNA follows: TGTGCCAGCTCAGGTACAGGGGCTAATCAGCCCCAGCATTTT. Its translation: CASSGTGANQPQHF.